These 19 T cell receptor beta chains were all obtained from the same sample, sequenced in a study of patients and donors after allogeneic stem cell transplantation. TCRdb ran MiXCR on the RT-PCR reads and lists one entry per CDR3 protein. The sample consists of roughly 200,000 distinct CDR3 sequences, about 40% of them appearing once. The specimen was blood, either unsorted or a sorted T cell fraction (not recorded which). All receptors derive from a human donor who was either an allogeneic HSCT recipient or a stem cell or donor lymphocyte infusion donor (not recorded which). It is not recorded whose cells these are; they may come from a transplant donor.

In this sample, this clonotype turned up a few times. The V and J genes are TRBV5-6 and TRBJ2-5; D gene unclear. The CDR3 covers 14 residues. Germline lookup yields CDR1 SGHDT and CDR2 YYEEEE. Between the trimmed V and J ends, which lost 3 bases and 4 bases, there was a span of 13 bases. The CDR3: CASSYSGTRETQYF. CDR3 coding DNA: TGTGCCAGCAGCTACTCCGGAACGAGAGAGACCCAGTACTTC.

The chain couples TRBV9 to TRBJ2-7; 8 bases agree with TRBD2. This CDR3 has 14 residues. Trimming cost V 4 bases and J 3 bases; bases outside gene matches: 6. Germline V lookup: CDR1 SGDLS, CDR2 YYNGEE. CDR3 amino acids: CASSLGLVGYEQYF. DNA of the CDR3: TGTGCCAGCAGCCTGGGACTAGTTGGCTACGAGCAGTACTTC.

The chain links TRBV12-3 or TRBV12-4 to TRBJ2-2; a possible D gene is TRBD1 (6 bases). V was cut by 3 bases and J by 5 bases, with 16 bases left in between. The CDR3 extends over 16 amino acids. CDR3 nucleotide sequence: TGTGCCAGCAGTTTGGGGACACCTTCGTGGACCGGGGAGCTGTTTTTT. Translating gives CASSLGTPSWTGELFF.

The V call is TRBV6-5, the J call TRBJ2-7, with D perhaps TRBD1 (5 bases). The V and J ends lost 2 bases and 5 bases respectively, with 13 bases between them. The germline V gene has CDR1 MNHEY and CDR2 SVGAGI. The CDR3 is 14 residues long. In DNA, the CDR3 is TGTGCCAGCAGTTACGGGGCTCCAAGGAACGAGCAGTACTTC. This codes for CASSYGAPRNEQYF.

CDR3 bases: TGTGCCAGCACCAGAGGGAACTCTGGGGCCAACGTCCTGACTTTC. Translating it yields CASTRGNSGANVLTF. The V and J genes are TRBV6-6 and TRBJ2-6; tentative D call: TRBD2 (5 bases). Germline values: CDR1 MNHNY, CDR2 SVGAGI (reference sequence). V lost 7 bases and J lost 0, with 10 bases in between. The CDR3 has 15 amino acids.

J is TRBJ2-1 and V is TRBV4-3; 9 nucleotides align to TRBD2. V shed 4 bases and J 1 base; nucleotides not matched to a gene: 14. Looked up from germline, CDR1 is LGHNA and CDR2 is YSLEER. The CDR3 contains 19 residues. CDR3 residues: CASSLGHHGLAGSYNEQFF. CDR3 DNA sequence: TGCGCCAGCAGCCTGGGACATCACGGGCTAGCGGGATCCTACAATGAGCAGTTCTTC.

This clonotype was seen more than once but under ten times. The chain combines TRBV28 with TRBJ1-2; D perhaps matches TRBD1 (5 bases). CDR1 is MDHEN, CDR2 SYDVKM, per germline. The CDR3 is made up of 12 amino acids. V was trimmed by 8 bases and J by 1 base, leaving 8 bases between them. The CDR3, as DNA: TGTGCCAGCGGTGACAGTAACTATGGCTACACCTTC. It yields the protein CASGDSNYGYTF.

The chain couples TRBV30 to TRBJ1-2; no reliable D call. Germline V gene data show CDR1 as GTSNPN and CDR2 as SVGIG (reference sequence). Trimming removed 2 bases at V and 4 bases at J, with 8 bases between. The CDR3 runs 12 residues. Here the CDR3 DNA reads TGTGCCTGGAGTCTAGGCGGCTATGGCTACACCTTC. Its protein is CAWSLGGYGYTF.

This clonotype turned up a few times. The J gene is TRBJ2-7, the V gene TRBV6-6; 7 positions match TRBD1. Per germline, CDR1 MNHNY and CDR2 SVGAGI (reference sequence). CDR3 length: 14 amino acids. V lost 5 bases, J lost 5 bases, and 9 bases stayed unmatched. DNA for the CDR3: TGTGCCAGCAGTCCTGACAGGGCCGGCCACGAGCAGTACTTC. Its protein is CASSPDRAGHEQYF.

This clonotype has ten or more counts. The chain is built from TRBV7-6 and TRBJ1-1; D may be TRBD1 (5 bases). The V and J ends lost 2 bases and 1 base respectively, with 11 bases between them. Per germline, CDR1 SGHVS and CDR2 FNYEAQ. This CDR3 contains 15 residues. The CDR3 DNA is TGTGCCAGCAGCTTAACCTCGACAGAGAACACTGAAGCTTTCTTT. Translating it yields CASSLTSTENTEAFF.

V usage is TRBV12-3 or TRBV12-4 and J usage is TRBJ2-6; D is unclear. The CDR3 consists of 14 residues. Trimming cost V 3 bases and J 2 bases, with 5 bases left between them. CDR3 sequence reads: CASSFRAGANVLTF. The CDR3 bases are TGTGCCAGCAGTTTCCGGGCTGGGGCCAACGTCCTGACTTTC.

The rearrangement links TRBV20-1 to TRBJ2-7; 8 bases map to TRBD1. Unmatched junction bases numbered 2, after V lost 0 bases and J lost 4 bases. Germline V gene sequence: CDR1 DFQATT, CDR2 SNEGSKA (reference sequence). CDR3 length: 13 amino acids. CDR3 bases: TGCAGTGCTAGAGACGACAGGGGTTACGAGCAGTACTTC. Translated, it gives CSARDDRGYEQYF.

V is TRBV29-1 and J is TRBJ2-7; 7 positions agree with TRBD1. The germline gives CDR1 SQVTM, CDR2 ANQGSEA. There are 12 residues in the CDR3. The J segment lost 2 bases and the V segment lost 6 bases, leaving 4 bases of the junction unmatched. The CDR3 here is CSVGDSTYEQYF. The CDR3 DNA is TGCAGCGTCGGGGACAGTACCTACGAGCAGTACTTC.

The chain links TRBV27 to TRBJ1-1, with D maybe TRBD1 (5 bases). This CDR3 spans 13 amino acids. With 4 bases removed from V and 7 bases from J, the gap between germline ends came to 13 bases. The germline V gene has CDR1 MNHEY and CDR2 SMNVEV (reference sequence). The CDR3 protein is CASSSAPGGEAFF. CDR3 nucleotides: TGTGCCAGCAGTTCCGCCCCCGGGGGTGAAGCTTTCTTT.

The chain combines TRBV10-3 with TRBJ2-7, with D hard to call. The length of the CDR3 is 14 residues. CDR1 is ENHRY, CDR2 SYGVKD, per germline. V was pared by 3 bases and J by 0 bases, with 9 bases between. The CDR3 DNA reads as TGTGCCATCAGTGAAGGAGCAAGCTCCTACGAGCAGTACTTC. As protein: CAISEGASSYEQYF.

This clonotype has only a few counts. This chain joins TRBV27 and TRBJ1-1; D is perhaps TRBD1 (6 bases). The V end lost 1 base, the J end lost 7 bases, and 13 bases lay between the germline ends. The CDR3 spans 14 residues. From germline, CDR1 is MNHEY and CDR2 SMNVEV (reference sequence). CDR3 residues: CASSLLGTPNEAFF. The CDR3, as DNA: TGTGCCAGCAGTTTATTGGGGACACCTAATGAAGCTTTCTTT.

This clonotype was seen a few times. One end of the junction does not line up with germline, which may come from a read error. V is TRBV12-3 or TRBV12-4 and J is TRBJ1-5; D unresolved. The CDR3 spans 14 residues. The CDR3, as DNA: TGTGCCAGCAGTTTAGAGGGAAGCACTCAGCCCCAGCATTTT. Translated: CASSLEGSTQPQHF.

The chain couples TRBV20-1 to TRBJ1-1, with 7 bases fitting TRBD1. Germline V gene data show CDR1 as DFQATT and CDR2 as SNEGSKA (reference sequence). The CDR3 is made up of 14 amino acids. The junction had 6 bases not matched to a gene; V was cut back by 4 bases and J by 1 base. CDR3 sequence: CSAILRDRNTEAFF. The CDR3 DNA follows: TGCAGTGCTATTCTCCGGGACAGGAACACTGAAGCTTTCTTT.

This clonotype was seen more than once but under ten times. This chain uses TRBV4-1 with TRBJ2-1; 11 nucleotides line up with TRBD2. Germline V gene data show CDR1 as MGHRA and CDR2 as YSYEKL. CDR3 length: 22 amino acids. J gave up 0 bases and V 1 base, and 17 bases lay outside the gene matches. CDR3 DNA: TGCGCCAGCAGCCAAGCCCCACTACTAGCGGGAGTGATCACGAGCTCCTACAATGAGCAGTTCTTC. As protein: CASSQAPLLAGVITSSYNEQFF.